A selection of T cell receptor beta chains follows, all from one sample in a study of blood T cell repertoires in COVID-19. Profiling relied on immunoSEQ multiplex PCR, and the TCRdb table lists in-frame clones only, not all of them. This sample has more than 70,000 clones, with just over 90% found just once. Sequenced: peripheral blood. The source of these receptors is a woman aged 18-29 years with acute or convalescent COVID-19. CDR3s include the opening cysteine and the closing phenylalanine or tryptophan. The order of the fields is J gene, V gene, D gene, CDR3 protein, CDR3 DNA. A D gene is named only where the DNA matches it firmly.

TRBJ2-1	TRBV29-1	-	CSVDGLAVRLYNEQFF	TGCAGCGTTGATGGTTTAGCGGTCCGACTCTACAATGAGCAGTTCTTC
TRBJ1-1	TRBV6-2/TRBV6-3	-	CASSYGRWSLMDEAFF	TGTGCCAGCAGTTACGGCCGTTGGAGTTTGATGGATGAAGCTTTCTTT
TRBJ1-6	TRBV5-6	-	CASSLGLPNSPLHF	TGTGCCAGCAGCCTGGGACTGCCCAATTCACCCCTCCACTTT
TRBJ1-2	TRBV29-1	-	CSVSGSNYGYTF	TGCAGCGTCTCTGGGAGCAACTATGGCTACACCTTC
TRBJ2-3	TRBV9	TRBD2	CASSVVGAGADTQYF	TGTGCCAGCAGCGTAGTAGGTGCGGGAGCAGATACGCAGTATTTT
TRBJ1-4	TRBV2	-	CASTTIEGGKLFF	TGTGCCAGCACCACCATCGAGGGAGGAAAACTGTTTTTT
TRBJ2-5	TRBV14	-	CASSQGGGFQETQYF	TGTGCCAGCAGCCAAGGAGGCGGATTCCAAGAGACCCAGTACTTC
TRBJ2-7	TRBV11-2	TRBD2	CASSLEVSSGLPYEQYF	TGTGCCAGCAGCTTAGAAGTTTCTAGCGGCCTGCCCTACGAGCAGTACTTC
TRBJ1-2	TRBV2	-	CASRAGAGNNYGYTF	TGTGCCAGCAGAGCAGGGGCAGGGAATAACTATGGCTACACCTTC
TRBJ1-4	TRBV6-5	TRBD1	CASRETGGGLGKLFF	TGTGCCAGCAGGGAGACAGGGGGCGGATTAGGAAAACTGTTTTTT